The TCR beta chain under discussion was sequenced for a study of shared clonotypes between healthy human individuals. The unsorted samples had 80 million to 95 million PBMCs used for genomic DNA. V was pared by 8 bases and J by 5 bases, with 16 bases between. The V gene's germline CDR1 is GTSNPN and CDR2 SVGIG (reference sequence). The CDR3 loop spans 13 amino acids. On this clone itself: What it binds is not known.

Points from the study as a whole: Having only a few donors restricted how much genetic and exposure-history diversity was captured.

The table came from immunoSEQ multiplex PCR; TCRdb's copy has only in-frame clones and leaves some out. The sample has fewer than 600,000 clones; roughly 72% are singletons. This receptor was taken from a woman in her thirties or forties in good health. Some clones in this sample may be carry-over from other donors' samples. The rearrangement uses TRBV30 and TRBJ1-5; D is possibly TRBD1 (5 bases). Specimen: PBMCs. DNA for the CDR3: TGTGCCAGGACAAATCACCTTTATCAGCCCCAGCATTTT. It codes for CARTNHLYQPQHF.